This T cell receptor beta chain was sequenced for a study of cytomegalovirus exposure and HLA in healthy donors. Study-wide points: It was confirmed in vitro that a few of the CMV-associated chains were specific for CMV antigens. A previous analysis found most TCR beta V segments productive roughly 87% or roughly 30% of the time. Beyond CMV serostatus, there was no information to go on about immune exposure. A later analysis found that most CMV-associated TCR beta chains appeared HLA-restricted.

The PCR used 60 Vbeta and 13 Jbeta primers. This table comes from immunoSEQ multiplex PCR, and its TCRdb copy is limited to in-frame clones, with some not included. The table has approximately 120,000 clones, around 73% seen once. Of note for this clone: As yet, its antigen is unknown.

Germline-derived CDR1 and CDR2 are LGHNA and YSLEER. The CDR3 is made up of 20 amino acids. Trimming cost V 0 bases and J 4 bases; bases outside gene matches: 12. The receptor comes from a man aged 40-55 years in good health and CMV-seronegative. Source material: PBMCs. The chain recombines TRBV4-3 with TRBJ2-5; 15 bases agree with TRBD2. CDR3 loop: CASSQDWTSGGVGKGETQYF. The CDR3 nucleotides read TGCGCCAGCAGCCAAGATTGGACTAGCGGGGGGGTCGGGAAAGGAGAGACCCAGTACTTC.